The 4 T cell receptor beta chains given below trace back to one sample, sequenced in a study of T-cell reconstitution after alpha-beta-depleted transplantation in children. Unique molecular identifiers tagged the TCRbeta library. MiXCR, applied by TCRdb to the PCR reads, yields one record per CDR3 protein. The sample has 450,000 to 600,000 distinct CDR3 sequences; roughly 10% are singletons. Specimen: PBMCs, collected before TCRalphabeta/CD19-depleted stem cell transplant. The receptor source for this set is a child under 10 years old with inherited bone marrow failure, due to receive a stem cell transplant.

The chain employs TRBV19 and TRBJ2-7, with 8 bases identical to TRBD1. Germline CDR1 is LNHDA and CDR2 is SQIVND (reference sequence). With 6 bases clipped from V and 1 base from J, the junction kept 8 bases outside the gene matches. The CDR3 contains 15 residues. In nucleotides, the CDR3 is TGTGCCAGTAGCAGACGGACAGGGAGGTCCTACGAGCAGTACTTC. It codes for CASSRRTGRSYEQYF.

This clonotype appeared a few times. V and J are TRBV12-3 or TRBV12-4 and TRBJ2-1; D unresolved. The CDR3 runs to 14 residues. The V gene lost 7 bases and the J gene lost 3 bases, with 13 bases spanning the gap. The CDR3 region has the DNA TGTGCCAGCACCTCAAGTCGAGACTACAATGAGCAGTTCTTC. Translated: CASTSSRDYNEQFF.

This clonotype occurred many times. The V and J genes are TRBV11-2 and TRBJ2-5; D not certain. V was cut by 5 bases and J by 4 bases, with 8 bases left in between. CDR1 and CDR2 from the germline V gene are SGHAT and FQNNGV. The CDR3 covers 12 residues. DNA for the CDR3: TGTGCCAGCAGCAACTTTAGAGAGACCCAGTACTTC. Translating it yields CASSNFRETQYF.

This clonotype was seen a few times. This chain connects TRBV19 to TRBJ2-3; TRBD1 agrees at 10 bases. V lost 9 bases, J lost 2 bases, and 5 bases stayed unmatched. The CDR3 sequence is 14 residues long. CDR1 is LNHDA and CDR2 is SQIVND in the germline V gene (reference sequence). Here the CDR3 reads CASRDRGTTDTQYF. CDR3 nucleotides: TGTGCCAGCAGGGACAGGGGAACCACAGATACGCAGTATTTT.